The 12 T cell receptor beta chains given below trace back to one sample, sequenced in a study of T-cell reconstitution after alpha-beta-depleted transplantation in children. Unique molecular identifiers tagged the TCRbeta library. MiXCR was run by TCRdb on the PCR reads, yielding one entry per CDR3 protein. The repertoire holds roughly 240,000 distinct CDR3 sequences, with less than 9% as singletons. Sequenced material: PBMCs, mostly from graft donor cells, taken 180 days after TCRalphabeta/CD19-depleted stem cell transplant. These receptors were taken from a male patient aged 10 to 17 who had a stem cell transplant for acute lymphoblastic leukemia, so the T cells may come from the graft donor.

Ten or more counts support this clonotype. V and J are TRBV12-3 or TRBV12-4 and TRBJ2-1; D possibly corresponds to TRBD1 (5 bases). With 6 bases removed from V and 0 bases from J, the gap between germline ends came to 15 bases. The CDR3 contains 16 residues. The CDR3 nucleotides read TGTGCCAGCAGCCAACCCCGACAGAGCTCCTACAATGAGCAGTTCTTC. It encodes CASSQPRQSSYNEQFF.

Ten or more counts support this clonotype. The chain carries TRBV12-3 or TRBV12-4 and TRBJ2-1; 7 positions match TRBD1. The CDR3 has 15 residues. The V segment lost 2 bases and the J segment 6 bases; nucleotides outside the gene matches: 7. CDR3 coding DNA: TGTGCCAGCAGTTTAACAGGGGATATAGCCAATGAGCAGTTCTTC. This gives the protein CASSLTGDIANEQFF.

The rearrangement joins TRBV19 to TRBJ1-5; a weak D match, TRBD1 (5 bases). Germline loops: CDR1 LNHDA, CDR2 SQIVND (reference sequence). The V gene lost 3 bases and the J gene lost 3 bases, with 12 bases spanning the gap. This CDR3 region has 15 residues. The CDR3 sequence is CASSMGGALNQPQHF. CDR3 DNA sequence: TGTGCCAGTAGTATGGGCGGGGCCCTCAATCAGCCCCAGCATTTT.

This clonotype has only a few counts. The gene calls are TRBV29-1 and TRBJ1-1, with D unresolved. The CDR3 sequence is 14 residues long. Per germline, CDR1 SQVTM and CDR2 ANQGSEA. Trimming stripped 6 bases from V and 2 bases from J, with 16 bases between. CDR3 bases: TGCAGCGTCGCGGGGAGGAGGGTTAACACTGAAGCTTTCTTT. This sequence encodes CSVAGRRVNTEAFF.

This sequence joins TRBV18 and TRBJ2-3, with 9 bases matching TRBD2. CDR3 length equals 17 residues. Per germline, CDR1 KGHSH and CDR2 LQKENI. V shed 1 base, J shed 5 bases, and the junction held 10 bases outside the gene matches. The CDR3 bases are TGTGCCAGCTCACCACAGGAACTAGCGGGCGTGCAAGATACGCAGTATTTT. Protein product: CASSPQELAGVQDTQYF.

This clonotype was counted at least ten times. This chain uses TRBV28 with TRBJ1-5; 8 bases are a match to TRBD1. The V segment lost 2 bases and the J segment 2 bases; nucleotides outside the gene matches: 2. CDR1 is MDHEN, CDR2 SYDVKM, per germline. The CDR3 is 15 amino acids. The CDR3 sequence is CASSLPTGGNQPQHF. CDR3 nucleotides: TGTGCCAGCAGTTTACCGACAGGGGGCAATCAGCCCCAGCATTTT.

This clonotype was counted many times. V and J are TRBV20-1 and TRBJ2-5, with D possibly being TRBD2 (6 bases). Germline V gene lookup returns CDR1 DFQATT and CDR2 SNEGSKA (reference sequence). There are 13 residues in the CDR3. V was pared by 2 bases and J by 2 bases, with 9 bases between. The CDR3: CSARREAQETQYF. CDR3 bases: TGCAGTGCTAGAAGGGAGGCACAAGAGACCCAGTACTTC.

V usage is TRBV7-2 and J usage is TRBJ2-5; possibly TRBD2 for D (7 bases). Trimming stripped 5 bases from V and 5 bases from J, with 18 bases between. CDR3 length equals 15 residues. The germline gives CDR1 SGHTA, CDR2 FQGNSA. The DNA of the CDR3 is TGTGCCAGCAGCCCTGGAGGGGGGGCCCAGGAGACCCAGTACTTC. Its translation is CASSPGGGAQETQYF.

This clonotype was detected many times. The J gene is TRBJ2-3, the V gene TRBV13; D call uncertain. The CDR3 is 15 residues long. The germline V gene has CDR1 PRHDT and CDR2 FYEKMQ (reference sequence). Trimming pared 5 bases from V and 0 bases from J, leaving 12 bases between. The CDR3 nucleotides read TGTGCCAGCAGCCCTCGACTTCTAAGCACAGATACGCAGTATTTT. Translated, it gives CASSPRLLSTDTQYF.

The sample holds many counts of this clonotype. The chain couples TRBV4-2 to TRBJ2-3; 11 bases fit TRBD2. CDR1 and CDR2 (germline): LGHNA, YNFKEQ. Unmatched junction bases numbered 6, after V lost 1 base and J lost 6 bases. The CDR3 sequence is 16 residues long. Written as DNA, the CDR3 is TGTGCCAGCAGCCAAGTTGGACTAGCGGGCGGGGATACGCAGTATTTT. Translating gives CASSQVGLAGGDTQYF.

The V gene is TRBV6-1, the J gene TRBJ1-2; no clear D. Germline V CDR1 and CDR2: MNHNS, SASEGT. The CDR3 is 12 amino acids. Trimming pared 4 bases from V and 7 bases from J, leaving 10 bases between. The DNA of the CDR3 is TGTGCCAGCAGTGTTGGGTTCGGTGGCTACACCTTC. This encodes CASSVGFGGYTF.

V usage is TRBV19 and J usage is TRBJ2-1; 9 bases match TRBD2. The CDR3 runs to 17 residues. CDR1 and CDR2 from the germline V gene are LNHDA and SQIVND (reference sequence). Trimming at V came to 2 bases and at J to 2 bases, leaving 7 bases not matched to a gene. DNA for the CDR3: TGTGCCAGTAGTATATTGAGCGGGAGGAGGCCCTACAATGAGCAGTTCTTC. Translation: CASSILSGRRPYNEQFF. Full variable domain (rest looked up from reference TRBV19 and TRBJ2-1): DGGITQSPKYLFRKEGQNVTLSCEQNLNHDAMYWYRQDPGQGLRLIYYSQIVNDFQKGDIAEGYSVSREKKESFPLTVTSAQKNPTAFYLCASSILSGRRPYNEQFFGPGTRLTVL.